These 12 T cell receptor beta chains originate from one sample sequenced in a study of identical twins. Using its own MiXCR run on the 5' RACE reads, TCRdb lists one record per CDR3 protein. Of 450,000 or so distinct CDR3 sequences listed, 20% to 25% were seen once; the top ten hold 2.5% to 3.5%. The data also belong to a second study, concerning T cells expressing NK-cell markers.

The sample consisted of CD4+ T cells sorted from blood. The source is a woman younger than 30 in good health.

Only a few counts were recorded for this clonotype. V gene TRBV12-3 or TRBV12-4 combines with J gene TRBJ2-5, with 8 bases matching TRBD1. The CDR3 totals 16 residues. After removal of 1 base from V and 4 bases from J, the junction contained 8 bases not matched to a gene. CDR3 sequence: CASSLGDRRVGETQYF. The CDR3, as DNA: TGTGCCAGCAGTTTAGGGGACAGGAGGGTAGGAGAGACCCAGTACTTC.

CDR3 nucleotide sequence: TGTGCCAGCAGCGTAGATCCTCAGAACACTGAAGCTTTCTTT. Translating it yields CASSVDPQNTEAFF. V gene TRBV9 combines with J gene TRBJ1-1; the D is unclear. Trimming removed 0 bases at V and 1 base at J, with 7 bases between. CDR1 is SGDLS, CDR2 YYNGEE, per germline. The CDR3 consists of 14 residues.

This clonotype was counted between two and nine times. This chain joins TRBV6-2 or TRBV6-3 and TRBJ2-1; TRBD2 is a possible D gene (6 bases). The CDR3 has 14 amino acids. V lost 2 bases and J 5 bases, leaving 10 bases between the germline ends. Germline-derived CDR1 and CDR2 are MNHEY and SVGEGT. CDR3 sequence (DNA): TGTGCCAGCAGTTACGACGGGAGTAACAATGAGCAGTTCTTC. Its translation is CASSYDGSNNEQFF.

The chain links TRBV29-1 to TRBJ2-3; D is ambiguous. CDR1 SQVTM and CDR2 ANQGSEA come from the germline V gene. There are 10 residues in the CDR3. The V and J ends lost 7 bases and 1 base respectively, with 3 bases between them. The CDR3: CSGGTDTQYF. Written as DNA, the CDR3 is TGCAGCGGGGGCACAGATACGCAGTATTTT.

This clonotype was seen a handful of times. The chain uses TRBV5-5 and TRBJ1-3; D unclear. Deletions cut 4 bases from V and 2 bases from J, with 13 bases between. The CDR3 contains 15 residues. Germline V gene data show CDR1 as SGHKS and CDR2 as YYEKEE (reference sequence). The CDR3 reads CASSSRRNAGNTIYF. The CDR3 bases are TGTGCCAGCAGCAGCAGGAGAAACGCTGGAAACACCATATATTTT.

This clonotype was counted between two and nine times. V is TRBV5-1 and J is TRBJ2-7; D is undetermined. V lost 0 bases to trimming and J lost 3 bases, with 10 bases between them. The CDR3 runs to 14 residues. CDR1 and CDR2 (germline): SGHRS, YFSETQ. The CDR3 sequence is CASSLGQTFYEQYF. The CDR3, as DNA: TGCGCCAGCAGCTTGGGTCAGACCTTCTACGAGCAGTACTTC.

This clonotype was observed a handful of times. The rearrangement links TRBV6-6 to TRBJ1-1; D gene ambiguous. Germline V gives CDR1 MNHNY, CDR2 SVGAGI (reference sequence). The CDR3 runs 13 residues. V was clipped by 6 bases and J by 5 bases, with 13 bases between them. CDR3 amino acids: CASRGIIGTEAFF. The CDR3 DNA is TGTGCCAGCAGGGGGATAATTGGGACTGAAGCTTTCTTT.

In this sample, this clonotype turned up a few times. The gene calls are TRBV6-2 or TRBV6-3 and TRBJ2-7; 8 bases line up with TRBD2. This CDR3 has 12 residues. With V trimmed by 5 bases and J by 7 bases, 4 bases remained unmatched. Germline V gene data show CDR1 as MNHEY and CDR2 as SVGEGT. The CDR3 nucleotides are TGTGCCAGCAGTCTCGGGGGGGGAGAGCAGTACTTC. Its protein product is CASSLGGGEQYF.

This chain connects TRBV24-1 to TRBJ2-3; D may be TRBD2 (5 bases). The CDR3 is made up of 15 amino acids. The germline V gene has CDR1 KGHDR and CDR2 SFDVKD. Trimming left V 4 bases short and J 0 bases short, with 10 bases between. The CDR3 region is CATSDSRTSTDTQYF. The CDR3 region has the DNA TGTGCCACCAGTGACTCGCGGACTAGCACAGATACGCAGTATTTT.

This clonotype was picked up a small number of times. The chain combines TRBV6-2 or TRBV6-3 with TRBJ2-6, with D perhaps TRBD1 (5 bases). This CDR3 contains 16 residues. Trimming took 5 bases from V and 0 from J, leaving 11 bases between them. CDR1 is MNHEY and CDR2 is SVGEGT in the germline V gene. The CDR3 loop reads CASSRQTYSGANVLTF. The DNA of the CDR3 is TGTGCCAGCAGTCGACAGACCTACTCTGGGGCCAACGTCCTGACTTTC.

The chain employs TRBV7-6 and TRBJ2-5, with D hard to call. Looked up from germline, CDR1 is SGHVS and CDR2 is FNYEAQ. V gave up 5 bases and J gave up 4 bases, with 8 bases separating them. The CDR3 runs 12 residues. CDR3 DNA sequence: TGTGCCAGCAGCCCCAGATTAGAGACCCAGTACTTC. Translating gives CASSPRLETQYF.

V and J are TRBV2 and TRBJ2-5, with 11 bases matching TRBD2. Germline CDR1 is SNHLY and CDR2 is FYNNEI. The V segment lost 4 bases and the J segment 5 bases; nucleotides outside the gene matches: 6. The CDR3 length is 15 residues. CDR3 region: CASSVLAGESETQYF. For the CDR3, the DNA is TGTGCCAGCAGTGTACTAGCGGGAGAATCGGAGACCCAGTACTTC. Looking up the rest from reference TRBV2 and TRBJ2-5 gives the full variable domain: EPEVTQTPSHQVTQMGQEVILRCVPISNHLYFYWYRQILGQKVEFLVSFYNNEISEKSEIFDDQFSVERPDGSNFTLKIRSTKLEDSAMYFCASSVLAGESETQYFGPGTRLLVL.